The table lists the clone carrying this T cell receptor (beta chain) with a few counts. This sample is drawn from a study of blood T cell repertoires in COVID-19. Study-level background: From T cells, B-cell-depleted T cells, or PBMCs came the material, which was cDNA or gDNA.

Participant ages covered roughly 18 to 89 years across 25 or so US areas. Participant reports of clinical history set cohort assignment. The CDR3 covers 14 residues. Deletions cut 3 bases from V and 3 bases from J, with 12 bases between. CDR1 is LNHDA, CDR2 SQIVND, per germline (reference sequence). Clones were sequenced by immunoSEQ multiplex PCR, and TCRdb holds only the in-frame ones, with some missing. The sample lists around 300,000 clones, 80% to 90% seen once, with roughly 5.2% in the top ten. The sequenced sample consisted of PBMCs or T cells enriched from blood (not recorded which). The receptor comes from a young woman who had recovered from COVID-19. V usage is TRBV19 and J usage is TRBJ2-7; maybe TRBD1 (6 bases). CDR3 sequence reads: CASSIQGPYYEQYF. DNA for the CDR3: TGTGCCAGTAGTATCCAGGGGCCTTACTACGAGCAGTACTTC. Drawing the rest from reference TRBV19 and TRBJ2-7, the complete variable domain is DGGITQSPKYLFRKEGQNVTLSCEQNLNHDAMYWYRQDPGQGLRLIYYSQIVNDFQKGDIAEGYSVSREKKESFPLTVTSAQKNPTAFYLCASSIQGPYYEQYFGPGTRLTVT.